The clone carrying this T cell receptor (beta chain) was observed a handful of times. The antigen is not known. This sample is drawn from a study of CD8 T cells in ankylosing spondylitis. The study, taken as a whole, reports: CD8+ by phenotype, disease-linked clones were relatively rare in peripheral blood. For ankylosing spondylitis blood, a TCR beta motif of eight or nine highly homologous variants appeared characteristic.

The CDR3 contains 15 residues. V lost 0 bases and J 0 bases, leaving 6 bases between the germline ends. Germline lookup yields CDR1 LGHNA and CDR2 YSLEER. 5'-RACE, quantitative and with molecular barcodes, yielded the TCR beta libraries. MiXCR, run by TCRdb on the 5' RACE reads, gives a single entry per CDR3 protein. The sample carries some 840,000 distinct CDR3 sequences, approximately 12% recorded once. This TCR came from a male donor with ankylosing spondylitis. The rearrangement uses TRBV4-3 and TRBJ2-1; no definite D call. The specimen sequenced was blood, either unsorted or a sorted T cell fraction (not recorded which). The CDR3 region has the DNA TGCGCCAGCAGCCAAGATGAAAGCTCCTACAATGAGCAGTTCTTC. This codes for CASSQDESSYNEQFF.